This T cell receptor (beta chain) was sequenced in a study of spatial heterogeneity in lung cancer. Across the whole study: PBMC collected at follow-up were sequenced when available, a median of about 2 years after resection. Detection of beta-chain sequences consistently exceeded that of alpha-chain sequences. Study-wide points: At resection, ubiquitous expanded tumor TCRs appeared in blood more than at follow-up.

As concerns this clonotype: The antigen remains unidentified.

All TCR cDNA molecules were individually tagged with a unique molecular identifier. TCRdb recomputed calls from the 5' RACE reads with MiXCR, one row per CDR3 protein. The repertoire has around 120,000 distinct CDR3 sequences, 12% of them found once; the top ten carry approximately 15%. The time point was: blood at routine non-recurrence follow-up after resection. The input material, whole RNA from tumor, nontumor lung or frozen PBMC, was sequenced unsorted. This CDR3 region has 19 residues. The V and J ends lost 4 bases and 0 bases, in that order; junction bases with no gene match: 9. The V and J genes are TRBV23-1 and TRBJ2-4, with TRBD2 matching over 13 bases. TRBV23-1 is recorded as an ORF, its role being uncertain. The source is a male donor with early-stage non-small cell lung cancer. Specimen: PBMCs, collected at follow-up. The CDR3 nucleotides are TGCGCCAGCAGTCGAGGCCGGACTAGCGGGGGTAAAGCCAAAAACATTCAGTACTTC. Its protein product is CASSRGRTSGGKAKNIQYF.